The TCR beta chain described here comes from a study of shared clonotypes between healthy human individuals. Germline V gene data show CDR1 as MGHRA and CDR2 as YSYEKL. Trimming stripped 0 bases from V and 2 bases from J, with 13 bases between. The length of the CDR3 is 16 residues. Original processing methods: Filtering differed because ImmunoSEQ produced junction-only sequences that carried no quality scores. The repertoire was sequenced with immunoSEQ multiplex PCR; TCRdb's copy has only in-frame clones and lacks some. V, J and clone size are those of that table, while D and trimming were read from the DNA. The sample includes millions of clones, around 96% of them seen just once. Terminally differentiated effector memory CD45RA+ cells were excluded by CCR7 positive selection of CD45RO-negative cells. This clone was recorded only once. Its matching antigen is unknown. General study findings and limits: On the whole, naive subsets had larger estimated richness than memory subsets had. Against clonotypes common to all four donors, non-shared ones had lower generation probabilities.

The sequencing input was naive CD8+ T cells sorted from blood. The chain links TRBV4-1 to TRBJ2-5; no clear D. The sequence was obtained from a man aged 18 to 29 in good health. CDR3: CASSQDRSITQETQYF. The CDR3 region has the DNA TGCGCCAGCAGCCAAGACCGATCTATTACACAAGAGACCCAGTACTTC.